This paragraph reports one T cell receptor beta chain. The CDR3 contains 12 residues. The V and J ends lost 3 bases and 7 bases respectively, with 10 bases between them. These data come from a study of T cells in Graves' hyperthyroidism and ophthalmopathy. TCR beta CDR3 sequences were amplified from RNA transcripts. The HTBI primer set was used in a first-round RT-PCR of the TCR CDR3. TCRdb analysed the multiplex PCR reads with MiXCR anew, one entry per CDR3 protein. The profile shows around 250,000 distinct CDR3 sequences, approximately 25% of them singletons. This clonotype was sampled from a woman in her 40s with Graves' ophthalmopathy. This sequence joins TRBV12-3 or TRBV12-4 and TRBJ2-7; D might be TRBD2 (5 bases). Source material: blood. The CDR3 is CASSFSSTEQYF. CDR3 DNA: TGTGCCAGCAGTTTTTCTAGCACGGAGCAGTACTTC.